This T cell receptor (beta chain) comes out of a study of shared clonotypes between healthy human individuals. Trimming took 0 bases from V and 6 from J, leaving 15 bases between them. CDR1 is MNHEY and CDR2 is SMNVEV in the germline V gene (reference sequence). This CDR3 comprises 16 residues. Some clones are missing from TCRdb's copy, which holds only in-frame ones; the method was immunoSEQ multiplex PCR. The table records millions of clones, roughly nine tenths of them present only once. Remarks on this clone: The antigen is not known.

Study results and limitations: In general, naive subsets displayed greater estimated richness than memory subsets did.

Source material: naive CD4+ T cells sorted from blood. As to subset: CD45RA+ positively selected. The chain is built from TRBV27 and TRBJ2-1; D is unclear. This sequence was found in a man aged 18 to 29 in good health. The CDR3 DNA is TGTGCCAGCAGTTTATCACAGTACTTGTCGGGCAATGAGCAGTTCTTC. Protein sequence: CASSLSQYLSGNEQFF.